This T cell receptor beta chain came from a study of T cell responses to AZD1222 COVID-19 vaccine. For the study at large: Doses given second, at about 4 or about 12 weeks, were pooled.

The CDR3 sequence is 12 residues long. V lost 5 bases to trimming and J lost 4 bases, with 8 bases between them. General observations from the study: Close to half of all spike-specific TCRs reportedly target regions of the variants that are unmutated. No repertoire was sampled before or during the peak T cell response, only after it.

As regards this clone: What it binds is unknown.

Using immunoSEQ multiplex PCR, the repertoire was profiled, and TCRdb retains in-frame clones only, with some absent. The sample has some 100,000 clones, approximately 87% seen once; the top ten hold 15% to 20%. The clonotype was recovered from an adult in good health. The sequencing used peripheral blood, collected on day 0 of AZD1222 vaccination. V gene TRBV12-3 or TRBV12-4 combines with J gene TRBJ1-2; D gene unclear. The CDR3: CASSLGTYGYTF. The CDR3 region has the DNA TGTGCCAGCAGTCTGGGTACCTATGGCTACACCTTC.